The 24 T cell receptor beta chains listed next were all sequenced from one sample in a study of blood T cell repertoires in COVID-19. Assay: immunoSEQ multiplex PCR; the TCRdb copy retains only in-frame clones and omits some. This table has about 120,000 clones, around 90% appearing once. The sample comprised peripheral blood. These receptors all come from a woman between 55 and 75 years old with COVID-19, enrolled during active disease.

The V and J genes are TRBV9 and TRBJ2-1; D remains ambiguous. The CDR3 sequence is 15 residues long. Germline V gene sequence: CDR1 SGDLS, CDR2 YYNGEE. V was trimmed by 0 bases and J by 6 bases, leaving 13 bases between them. CDR3 bases: TGTGCCAGCAGCGTAGGAGAGGTGGTCAGCAATGAGCAGTTCTTC. This translates into CASSVGEVVSNEQFF.

This rearrangement joins TRBV21-1 to TRBJ1-6. TRBV21-1 represents a pseudogene. This CDR3 has 15 residues. This CDR3 reads CASSTRSSYNSPLHF. CDR3 bases: TGTGCCAGCAGCACACGGAGCTCCTATAATTCACCCCTCCACTTT.

CDR3 loop: CSVRSILTDSYNEQFF. In nucleotides, the CDR3 is TGCAGCGTCAGAAGTATTCTGACTGACTCCTACAATGAGCAGTTCTTC. The chain has TRBV29-1 and TRBJ2-1; D is uncertain. The germline gives CDR1 SQVTM, CDR2 ANQGSEA. Trimming removed 6 bases from V and 0 bases from J, with 18 bases in between. The CDR3 is 16 amino acids.

The gene calls are TRBV5-1 and TRBJ2-1, with 7 bases that match TRBD1. This CDR3 has 14 residues. Germline lookup yields CDR1 SGHRS and CDR2 YFSETQ. V lost 4 bases, J lost 8 bases, and 9 bases stayed unmatched. The CDR3 coding sequence is TGCGCCAGCAGCAGGGCGACAGGGTGGGATGAGCAGTTCTTC. Translating gives CASSRATGWDEQFF.

The CDR3 coding sequence is TGTGCCAGCAGCTTAGAGTCAGGGAGGGGATATGGCTACACCTTC. This codes for CASSLESGRGYGYTF. The rearrangement joins TRBV7-2 to TRBJ1-2; perhaps TRBD1 as D (5 bases). CDR3 length: 15 amino acids. Trimming removed 1 base from V and 5 bases from J, with 14 bases in between. Germline V gives CDR1 SGHTA, CDR2 FQGNSA. Using reference TRBV7-2 and TRBJ1-2 for the parts outside the CDR3, the full variable domain is GAGVSQSPSNKVTEKGKDVELRCDPISGHTALYWYRQSLGQGLEFLIYFQGNSAPDKSGLPSDRFSAERTGGSVSTLTIQRTQQEDSAVYLCASSLESGRGYGYTFGSGTRLTVV.

The V call is TRBV20-1, the J call TRBJ2-5; 15 bases align to TRBD2. The germline CDR1 and CDR2 sequences are DFQATT and SNEGSKA (reference sequence). The V segment lost 3 bases and the J segment 4 bases; nucleotides outside the gene matches: 6. The CDR3 runs to 16 residues. The CDR3 spells CSASGLAGGPGETQYF. CDR3 nucleotide sequence: TGCAGTGCTAGTGGACTAGCGGGGGGGCCGGGAGAGACCCAGTACTTC.

This clone showed up just once. The CDR3 loop is CASSPRDRAYEQYF. CDR3 DNA: TGTGCCAGCAGCCCTAGGGACAGGGCCTACGAGCAGTACTTC. The chain is built from TRBV7-9 and TRBJ2-7, with 9 bases lining up with TRBD1. V dropped 5 bases and J dropped 2; count of bases not matched to a gene: 4. This CDR3 is 14 amino acids long. The germline V gene encodes CDR1 SEHNR and CDR2 FQNEAQ (reference sequence).

This rearrangement joins TRBV6-5 to TRBJ1-1; D ambiguous. V lost 5 bases, J lost 7 bases, and 11 bases lay in between. Germline-derived CDR1 and CDR2 are MNHEY and SVGAGI. The CDR3 is 12 residues long. The CDR3 protein is CASSLNGIEAFF. DNA of the CDR3: TGTGCCAGCAGTCTAAACGGGATTGAAGCTTTCTTT.

This chain connects TRBV6-6 to TRBJ2-7; the D gene is possibly TRBD2 (5 bases). V lost 0 bases, J lost 3 bases, and 6 bases lay in between. CDR1 MNHNY and CDR2 SVGAGI come from the germline V gene (reference sequence). This CDR3 region has 13 residues. CDR3 bases: TGTGCCAGCAGTTACTCGGGAGACTACGAGCAGTACTTC. It codes for CASSYSGDYEQYF.

The chain couples TRBV5-4 to TRBJ1-1; D perhaps matches TRBD1 (6 bases). The CDR3 consists of 14 residues. V lost 2 bases and J 2 bases, leaving 10 bases between the germline ends. Germline V lookup: CDR1 SGHNT, CDR2 YYREEE (reference sequence). Here the CDR3 DNA reads TGTGCCAGCAGCTTCAGGGGAACAAACACTGAAGCTTTCTTT. It encodes CASSFRGTNTEAFF.

The J gene is TRBJ1-1, the V gene TRBV5-1; a weak D match, TRBD1 (6 bases). From germline, CDR1 is SGHRS and CDR2 YFSETQ. The V end lost 9 bases, the J end lost 0 bases, and 12 bases lay between the germline ends. The CDR3 sequence is 13 residues long. CDR3 sequence (DNA): TGCGCCACCGCCGGGACATTGAACACTGAAGCTTTCTTT. Translating gives CATAGTLNTEAFF.

V is TRBV15 and J is TRBJ2-7; possible D gene TRBD1, 6 bases. The germline V gene encodes CDR1 LNHNV and CDR2 YYDKDF (reference sequence). Trimming pared 2 bases from V and 0 bases from J, leaving 8 bases between. CDR3 length: 14 amino acids. CDR3 residues: CATSRQGNSYEQYF. In DNA, the CDR3 is TGTGCCACCAGCAGACAGGGGAACTCCTACGAGCAGTACTTC.

This clone was detected only a few times. V and J are TRBV9 and TRBJ1-3; a possible D gene is TRBD1 (5 bases). There are 16 residues in the CDR3. Trimming pared 4 bases from V and 0 bases from J, leaving 14 bases between. Germline-derived CDR1 and CDR2 are SGDLS and YYNGEE. This CDR3 is CASSRRQLSSGNTIYF. The CDR3 DNA reads TGTGCCAGCAGCCGGCGACAGCTGAGCTCTGGAAACACCATATATTTT. The entire variable domain, with the rest obtained from reference TRBV9 and TRBJ1-3, is as follows: DSGVTQTPKHLITATGQRVTLRCSPRSGDLSVYWYQQSLDQGLQFLIQYYNGEERAKGNILERFSAQQFPDLHSELNLSSLELGDSALYFCASSRRQLSSGNTIYFGEGSWLTVV.

This chain connects TRBV2 to TRBJ1-1, with no clear D. V was shortened by 6 bases and J by 4 bases, with 18 bases between the two germline ends. The CDR3 has 15 residues. Germline CDR1 SNHLY, CDR2 FYNNEI. CDR3 coding DNA: TGTGCCAGCAGCTCCCAAGGAGGGATGGGCACTGAAGCTTTCTTT. This sequence encodes CASSSQGGMGTEAFF.

The CDR3 nucleotides read TGTGCCAGCAGTTTAGCGCGACATGCTGAAGCTTTCTTT. Amino acids: CASSLARHAEAFF. The rearrangement uses TRBV12-3 or TRBV12-4 and TRBJ1-1; D remains unclear. Trimming removed 0 bases from V and 6 bases from J, with 8 bases in between. The CDR3 loop spans 13 amino acids.

The chain uses TRBV12-3 or TRBV12-4 and TRBJ1-5, with D hard to call. The CDR3 consists of 13 residues. V was cut by 3 bases and J by 9 bases, with 12 bases left in between. The CDR3: CASSFTGSGPQHF. CDR3 nucleotide sequence: TGTGCCAGCAGTTTTACGGGTTCCGGGCCCCAGCATTTT.

The chain combines TRBV30 with TRBJ2-5, with D possibly TRBD2 on 5 matching bases. The CDR3 sequence is 10 residues long. Germline lookup yields CDR1 GTSNPN and CDR2 SVGIG (reference sequence). V dropped 2 bases and J dropped 7 bases, with 5 bases sitting between them. The DNA of the CDR3 is TGTGCCTGGAGTCGGGGGACCCAGTACTTC. Its protein is CAWSRGTQYF.

The rearrangement joins TRBV19 to TRBJ1-5; D not certain. V was shortened by 0 bases and J by 7 bases, with 4 bases between the two germline ends. The CDR3 loop spans 12 amino acids. The V gene's germline CDR1 is LNHDA and CDR2 SQIVND (reference sequence). CDR3 nucleotide sequence: TGTGCCAGTAGTATAGATCAGCAGCCCCAGCATTTT. Amino acid sequence: CASSIDQQPQHF.

This chain joins TRBV6-2 or TRBV6-3 and TRBJ2-1, with D possibly TRBD1 on 6 matching bases. This CDR3 spans 15 amino acids. Germline CDR1 reads MNHEY; CDR2 reads SVGEGT. V lost 3 bases, J lost 2 bases, and 11 bases lay in between. The CDR3 region is CASSYRQGPYNEQFF. The CDR3 region has the DNA TGTGCCAGCAGTTATAGGCAGGGGCCCTACAATGAGCAGTTCTTC.

V usage is TRBV27 and J usage is TRBJ1-4; tentatively, D is TRBD1 (6 bases). Trimming removed 6 bases from V and 5 bases from J, with 13 bases in between. Germline loops: CDR1 MNHEY, CDR2 SMNVEV (reference sequence). This CDR3 is built from 14 residues. The CDR3 sequence is CASRTSGVNEKLFF. The CDR3, as DNA: TGTGCCAGCAGAACTTCAGGGGTCAATGAAAAACTGTTTTTT.

This rearrangement joins TRBV7-2 to TRBJ2-3, with TRBD2 matching over 8 bases. Germline V gene lookup returns CDR1 SGHTA and CDR2 FQGNSA. Trimming cost V 0 bases and J 2 bases; bases outside gene matches: 4. The CDR3 is 16 residues long. In nucleotides, the CDR3 is TGTGCCAGCAGCTTAGCAGCTAGCGGGTACACAGATACGCAGTATTTT. It yields the protein CASSLAASGYTDTQYF.

The chain joins TRBV7-2 to TRBJ2-5; D is possibly TRBD1 (6 bases). The germline V gene has CDR1 SGHTA and CDR2 FQGNSA. Trimming left V 7 bases short and J 5 bases short, with 20 bases between. The CDR3 totals 15 residues. The CDR3 loop is CASTLTGQPWETQYF. The CDR3 nucleotides read TGTGCCAGCACTCTCACCGGACAGCCTTGGGAGACCCAGTACTTC.

The table lists this clone with a count of one. This chain joins TRBV19 and TRBJ2-3, with D hard to call. The length of the CDR3 is 13 residues. From germline, CDR1 is LNHDA and CDR2 SQIVND (reference sequence). The V and J ends lost 0 bases and 2 bases respectively, with 3 bases between them. The CDR3 sequence: CASSIDNTDTQYF. CDR3 nucleotides: TGTGCCAGTAGTATAGATAACACAGATACGCAGTATTTT.

This chain uses TRBV18 with TRBJ1-6; 10 bases line up with TRBD1. Trimming at V came to 5 bases and at J to 7 bases, leaving 5 bases not matched to a gene. Per the germline V gene, CDR1 is KGHSH and CDR2 is LQKENI. This CDR3 is 15 amino acids long. In nucleotides, the CDR3 is TGTGCCAGCTCAGACGGGACAGGGGACAATTCACCCCTCCACTTT. Its translation: CASSDGTGDNSPLHF.